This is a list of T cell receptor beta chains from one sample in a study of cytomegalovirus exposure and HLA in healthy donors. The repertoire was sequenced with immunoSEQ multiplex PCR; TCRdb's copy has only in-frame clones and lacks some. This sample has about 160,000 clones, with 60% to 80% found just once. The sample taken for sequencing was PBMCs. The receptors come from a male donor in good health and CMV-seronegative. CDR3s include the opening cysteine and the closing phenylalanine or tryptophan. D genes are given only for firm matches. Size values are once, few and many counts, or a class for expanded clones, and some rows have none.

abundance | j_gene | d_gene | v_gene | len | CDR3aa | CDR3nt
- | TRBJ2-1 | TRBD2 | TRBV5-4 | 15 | CASSDGTSRYNEQFF | TGTGCCAGCAGCGATGGGACTAGCCGCTACAATGAGCAGTTCTTC
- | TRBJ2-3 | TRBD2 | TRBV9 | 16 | CASSPRAGGGTDTQYF | TGTGCCAGCAGCCCCAGAGCGGGGGGGGGCACAGATACGCAGTATTTT
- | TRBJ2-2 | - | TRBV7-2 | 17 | CASSSFSRRPGAGELFF | TGTGCCAGCAGCTCTTTCTCCCGGAGACCAGGGGCCGGGGAGCTGTTTTTT
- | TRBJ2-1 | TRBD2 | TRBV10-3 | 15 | CAISESQRGGDEQFF | TGTGCCATCAGTGAGTCCCAGCGGGGGGGGGATGAGCAGTTCTTC
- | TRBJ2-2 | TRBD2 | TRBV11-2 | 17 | CASSTLPLAGLGGELFF | TGTGCCAGCAGCACCCTACCTCTAGCGGGCTTAGGCGGGGAGCTGTTTTTT
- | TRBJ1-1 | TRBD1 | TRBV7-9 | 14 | CASSGTVGGTEAFF | TGTGCCAGCAGCGGGACAGTTGGGGGGACTGAAGCTTTCTTT
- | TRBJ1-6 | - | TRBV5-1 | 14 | CASSQGSGSSPLHF | TGCGCCAGCAGCCAGGGGTCAGGAAGCTCACCCCTCCACTTT
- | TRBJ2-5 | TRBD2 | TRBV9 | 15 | CASSPGTSGQETQYF | TGTGCCAGCAGCCCTGGGACTAGCGGCCAAGAGACCCAGTACTTC
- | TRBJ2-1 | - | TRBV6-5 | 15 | CASSYTGTLDNEQFF | TGTGCCAGCAGTTACACCGGGACACTCGACAATGAGCAGTTCTTC
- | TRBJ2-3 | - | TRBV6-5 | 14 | CASRPTSSQDTQYF | TGTGCCAGCAGGCCCACATCGTCCCAAGATACGCAGTATTTT
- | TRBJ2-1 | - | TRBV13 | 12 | CASSLREDEQFF | TGTGCCAGCAGCTTAAGGGAGGATGAGCAGTTCTTC
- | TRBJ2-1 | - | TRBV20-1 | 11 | CSAQPVNEQFF | TGCAGTGCCCAACCGGTCAATGAGCAGTTCTTC
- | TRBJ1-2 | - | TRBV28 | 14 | CASSSGEGSDGYTF | TGTGCCAGCAGTTCCGGGGAGGGTTCGGATGGCTACACCTTC
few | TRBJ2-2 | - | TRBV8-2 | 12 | CGRRTGTGELFF | TGTGGCAGAAGGACAGGGACCGGGGAGCTGTTTTTT
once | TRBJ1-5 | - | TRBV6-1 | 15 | CASSDWTARNQPQHF | TGTGCCAGCAGTGATTGGACAGCGCGCAATCAGCCCCAGCATTTT
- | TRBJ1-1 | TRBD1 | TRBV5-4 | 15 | CASSRQGLMNTEAFF | TGTGCCAGCAGCAGACAGGGGCTGATGAACACTGAAGCTTTCTTT
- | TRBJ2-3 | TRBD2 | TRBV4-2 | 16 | CASSQQPGTSVYTQYF | TGTGCCAGCAGCCAACAACCCGGGACTAGCGTATATACGCAGTATTTT
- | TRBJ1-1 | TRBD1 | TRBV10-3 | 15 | CAISERTGRNTEAFF | TGTGCCATCAGTGAGAGGACAGGGCGGAACACTGAAGCTTTCTTT
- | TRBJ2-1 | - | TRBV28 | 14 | CASSLSLGYNEQFF | TGTGCCAGCAGTTTATCCCTAGGTTACAATGAGCAGTTCTTC
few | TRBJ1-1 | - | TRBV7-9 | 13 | CASSLEAGSNAFF | TGTGCCAGCAGCTTAGAAGCTGGGAGTAACGCTTTCTTT
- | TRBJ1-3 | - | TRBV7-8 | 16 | CASSFSDRGPGNTIYF | TGTGCCAGCAGCTTCTCGGACAGAGGACCTGGAAACACCATATATTTT
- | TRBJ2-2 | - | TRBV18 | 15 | CASSPREADTGELFF | TGTGCCAGCTCACCACGGGAGGCGGACACCGGGGAGCTGTTTTTT
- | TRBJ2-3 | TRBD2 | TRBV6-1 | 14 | CASAGAIGTDTQYF | TGTGCCAGCGCGGGAGCTATTGGCACAGATACGCAGTATTTT
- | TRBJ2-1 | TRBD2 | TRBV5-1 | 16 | CASSLVLASSYNEQFF | TGCGCCAGCAGCTTGGTACTAGCGAGCTCCTACAATGAGCAGTTCTTC
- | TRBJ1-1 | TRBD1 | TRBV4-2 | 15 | CASSQGGTGNTEAFF | TGTGCCAGCAGCCAAGGGGGGACAGGGAACACTGAAGCTTTCTTT
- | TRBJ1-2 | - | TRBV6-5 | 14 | CASSYSKGNYGYTF | TGTGCCAGCAGTTACTCGAAGGGGAACTATGGCTACACCTTC
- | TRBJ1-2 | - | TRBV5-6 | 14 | CASSQPTGYYGYTF | TGTGCCAGCAGCCAGCCGACAGGTTACTATGGCTACACCTTC
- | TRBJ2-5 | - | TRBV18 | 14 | CASSQNQGLETQYF | TGTGCCAGCTCACAGAATCAGGGGTTAGAGACCCAGTACTTC
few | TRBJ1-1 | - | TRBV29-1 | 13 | CSVEGQGAFEAFF | TGCAGCGTTGAAGGTCAGGGTGCCTTTGAAGCTTTCTTT
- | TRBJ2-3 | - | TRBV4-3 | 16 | CASSQEGGYSTDTQYF | TGCGCCAGCAGCCAAGAAGGGGGTTATAGCACAGATACGCAGTATTTT
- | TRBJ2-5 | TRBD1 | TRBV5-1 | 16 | CASRSTGGAVRETQYF | TGCGCCAGCAGGAGCACAGGGGGCGCTGTCAGGGAGACCCAGTACTTC
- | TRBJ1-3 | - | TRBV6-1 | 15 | CASIPRTSSGNTIYF | TGTGCCAGCATCCCCCGTACCAGCTCTGGAAACACCATATATTTT
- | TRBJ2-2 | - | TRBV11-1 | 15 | CASRYRGGRTGELFF | TGTGCCAGCAGATACAGGGGAGGTCGCACCGGGGAGCTGTTTTTT
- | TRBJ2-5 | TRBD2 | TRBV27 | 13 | CASSHLGGETQYF | TGTGCCAGCTCTCATTTGGGGGGGGAGACCCAGTACTTC
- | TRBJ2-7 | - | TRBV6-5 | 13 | CASRKSRTYEQYF | TGTGCCAGCAGAAAGTCCAGGACCTACGAGCAGTACTTC
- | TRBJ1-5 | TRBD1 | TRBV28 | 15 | CASSLLRDRGEPQHF | TGTGCCAGCAGTTTATTAAGGGACAGGGGTGAGCCCCAGCATTTT
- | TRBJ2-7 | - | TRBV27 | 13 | CASSLELRHEQYF | TGTGCCAGCAGTTTGGAACTACGACACGAGCAGTACTTC
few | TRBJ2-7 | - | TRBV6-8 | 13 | CAANSGHLLGQYF | TGTGCCGCAAACTCGGGACACCTGTTAGGGCAGTACTTC
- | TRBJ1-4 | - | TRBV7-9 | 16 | CASSELGQATNEKLFF | TGTGCCAGCAGCGAACTTGGGCAGGCAACTAATGAAAAACTGTTTTTT
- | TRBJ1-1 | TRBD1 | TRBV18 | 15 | CASSSQGPGNTEAFF | TGTGCCAGCTCATCACAGGGGCCCGGTAACACTGAAGCTTTCTTT
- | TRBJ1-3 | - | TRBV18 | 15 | CASSLGSGSGNTIYF | TGTGCCAGCTCACTCGGGTCCGGGTCGGGAAACACCATATATTTT
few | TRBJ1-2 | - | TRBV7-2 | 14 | CASSLGTANYGYTF | TGTGCCAGCAGCTTAGGGACAGCTAACTATGGCTACACCTTC
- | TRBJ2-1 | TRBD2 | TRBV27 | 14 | CASGGLAPNNEQFF | TGTGCCAGCGGGGGACTAGCTCCGAACAATGAGCAGTTCTTC
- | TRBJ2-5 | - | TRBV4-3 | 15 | CASSQERLAWETQYF | TGCGCCAGCAGCCAAGAACGGCTAGCGTGGGAGACCCAGTACTTC
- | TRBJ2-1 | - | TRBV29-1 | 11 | CSAGKEDEQFF | TGCAGCGCCGGGAAAGAGGATGAGCAGTTCTTC
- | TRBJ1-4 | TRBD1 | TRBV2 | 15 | CASSGKQGHLEKLFF | TGTGCCAGCAGTGGGAAACAGGGGCATCTTGAAAAACTGTTTTTT
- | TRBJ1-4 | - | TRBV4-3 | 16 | CASSQGSGRVAEKLFF | TGCGCCAGCAGCCAAGGCTCGGGCAGGGTGGCTGAAAAACTGTTTTTT
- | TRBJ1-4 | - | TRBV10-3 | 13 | CAIRPGRGEKLFF | TGTGCCATCAGGCCCGGGAGGGGGGAAAAACTGTTTTTT
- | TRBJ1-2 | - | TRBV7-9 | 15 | CASSLTSTAYYGYTF | TGTGCCAGCAGCCTTACGTCGACTGCCTACTATGGCTACACCTTC
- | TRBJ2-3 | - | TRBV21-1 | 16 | CASSHAPSADTDTQYF | TGTGCCAGCAGCCATGCCCCTAGCGCGGACACAGATACGCAGTATTTT
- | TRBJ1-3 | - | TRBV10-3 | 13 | CAISEFLGNTIYF | TGTGCCATCAGTGAGTTCTTAGGAAACACCATATATTTT
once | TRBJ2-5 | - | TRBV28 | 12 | CASSLTAETQYF | TGTGCCAGCAGTTTGACAGCTGAGACCCAGTACTTC
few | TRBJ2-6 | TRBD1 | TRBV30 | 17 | CAWSITGGFSGANVLTF | TGTGCCTGGAGTATTACAGGGGGCTTTTCTGGGGCCAACGTCCTGACTTTC
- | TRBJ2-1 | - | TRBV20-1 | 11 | CSAWRGGEQFF | TGCAGTGCGTGGAGGGGGGGTGAGCAGTTCTTC